The 9 T cell receptor beta chains presented below share a single source sample, sequenced in a study of CD8+CD57+ T cells in acquired aplastic anemia. Profiling that covered TCR beta VDJ and CDR3 relied on genomic DNA as its template. TCRdb redid the calling of the reads with MiXCR, one entry per CDR3 protein. This table holds about 54,000 distinct CDR3 sequences, approximately 52% found once. Patients chosen for sequencing had shown CD8+CD57+ cell expansion by flow cytometry. Sequences were obtained from sorted CD4+, CD8+, or CD8+CD57+ T cells (not recorded which) from PBMCs. The receptors stem from a human donor with aplastic anemia.

The chain employs TRBV12-3 or TRBV12-4 and TRBJ1-2; D is unresolved. With 4 bases removed from V and 2 bases from J, the gap between germline ends came to 11 bases. CDR3 length equals 14 residues. The CDR3 DNA reads as TGTGCCAGCAGTTCCCTAACCAGGAACTATGGCTACACCTTC. It translates to CASSSLTRNYGYTF.

The chain links TRBV19 to TRBJ2-2; possibly TRBD2 for D (5 bases). The V end was cut by 3 bases, the J end by 3 bases, with 11 bases between. Germline V CDR1 and CDR2: LNHDA, SQIVND (reference sequence). CDR3 length equals 15 residues. The CDR3 here is CASSILGVDTGELFF. Here the CDR3 DNA reads TGTGCCAGTAGTATTCTCGGGGTTGACACCGGGGAGCTGTTTTTT.

CDR3 region: CATSDGQDNGYTF. CDR3 DNA sequence: TGTGCCACCAGTGATGGACAGGATAATGGCTACACCTTC. The chain is built from TRBV24-1 and TRBJ1-2; the match to TRBD1 covers 7 bases. This CDR3 region has 13 residues. From germline, CDR1 is KGHDR and CDR2 SFDVKD. J lost 6 bases, V lost 3 bases, and 3 bases had no gene match.

The rearrangement uses TRBV24-1 and TRBJ1-2, with D possibly TRBD1 on 6 matching bases. Trimming pared 1 base from V and 7 bases from J, leaving 9 bases between. The germline gives CDR1 KGHDR, CDR2 SFDVKD. This CDR3 has 13 residues. Here the CDR3 DNA reads TGTGCCACCAGTGATTTACCAGGGGTTGGCTACACCTTC. Amino acids: CATSDLPGVGYTF.

The sample holds many counts of this clonotype. The chain has TRBV6-2 or TRBV6-3 and TRBJ1-5, with a tentative D call TRBD1 (5 bases). Trimming pared 2 bases from V and 0 bases from J, leaving 14 bases between. Germline CDR1 and CDR2: MNHEY and SVGEGT. CDR3 length equals 17 residues. For the CDR3, the DNA is TGTGCCAGCAGTTACGATTTTACAGGTAATAGCAATCAGCCCCAGCATTTT. Translation gives CASSYDFTGNSNQPQHF.

In this sample, this clonotype turned up a few times. An end of the junction differs from the germline gene, which may be a read error. The rearrangement uses TRBV7-9 and TRBJ1-1, with D possibly being TRBD1 (5 bases). The V gene's germline CDR1 is SEHNR and CDR2 FQNEAQ (reference sequence). This CDR3 has 12 residues. The CDR3 loop is CDSSLEGVEAFF. The DNA of the CDR3 is TGTGACAGCAGCTTGGAAGGGGTGGAAGCTTTCTTT.

The chain links TRBV4-1 to TRBJ2-7, with 7 bases matching TRBD1. Per the germline V gene, CDR1 is MGHRA and CDR2 is YSYEKL. The CDR3 spans 14 residues. J lost 4 bases, V lost 2 bases, and 5 bases had no gene match. CDR3 nucleotide sequence: TGCGCCAGCAGCCAATACCGGACAGGATACGAGCAGTACTTC. Residues: CASSQYRTGYEQYF.

Turning to this clonotype: With a much larger clone just one base away, this may be a read error. V gene TRBV11-2 combines with J gene TRBJ2-2; D may match TRBD1 or TRBD2 (5 bases each). Germline-derived CDR1 and CDR2 are SGHAT and FQNNGV. CDR3 length: 15 residues. The CDR3 region has the DNA TGTGCCAGCAGCTTAGTATGGGGGAACACCGGGGAGCCGTTTTTT. Translating it yields CASSLVWGNTGEPFF.

This sequence joins TRBV7-6 and TRBJ1-2; no clear D. This CDR3 spans 14 amino acids. V lost 0 bases and J lost 2, with 7 bases in between. CDR1 is SGHVS, CDR2 FNYEAQ, per germline. Written as DNA, the CDR3 is TGTGCCAGCAGCTTAGCTTCAGAAAACTATGGCTACACCTTC. This translates into CASSLASENYGYTF.